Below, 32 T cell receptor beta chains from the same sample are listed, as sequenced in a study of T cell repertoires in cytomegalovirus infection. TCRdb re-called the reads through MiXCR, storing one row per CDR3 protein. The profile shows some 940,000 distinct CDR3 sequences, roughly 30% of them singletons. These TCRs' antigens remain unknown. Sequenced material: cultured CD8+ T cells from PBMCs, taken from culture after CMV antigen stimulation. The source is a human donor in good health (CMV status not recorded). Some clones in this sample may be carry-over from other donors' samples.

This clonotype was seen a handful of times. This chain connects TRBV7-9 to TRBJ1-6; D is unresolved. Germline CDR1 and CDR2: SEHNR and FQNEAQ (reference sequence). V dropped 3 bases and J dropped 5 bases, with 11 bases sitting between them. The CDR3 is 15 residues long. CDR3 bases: TGTGCCAGCAGCTTGCGATACTCAAATAATTCACCCCTCCACTTT. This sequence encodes CASSLRYSNNSPLHF.

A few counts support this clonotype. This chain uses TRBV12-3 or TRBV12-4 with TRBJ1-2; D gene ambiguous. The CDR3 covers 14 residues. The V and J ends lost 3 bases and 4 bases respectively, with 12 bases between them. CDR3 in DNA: TGTGCCAGCAGTTTTCCTTTGGGTGTCTATGGCTACACCTTC. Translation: CASSFPLGVYGYTF.

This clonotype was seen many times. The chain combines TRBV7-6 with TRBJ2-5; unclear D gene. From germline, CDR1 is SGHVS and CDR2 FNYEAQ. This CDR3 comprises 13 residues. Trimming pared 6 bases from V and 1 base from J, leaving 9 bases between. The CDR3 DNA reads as TGTGCCAGCAGTCTTGTTTTCCAAGAGACCCAGTACTTC. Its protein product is CASSLVFQETQYF.

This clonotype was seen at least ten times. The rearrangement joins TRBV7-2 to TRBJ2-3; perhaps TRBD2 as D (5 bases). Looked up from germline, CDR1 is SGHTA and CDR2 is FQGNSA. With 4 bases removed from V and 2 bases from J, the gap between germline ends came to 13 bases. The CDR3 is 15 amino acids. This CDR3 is CASSSWESPTDTQYF. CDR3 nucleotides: TGTGCCAGCAGCTCTTGGGAGAGCCCCACAGATACGCAGTATTTT.

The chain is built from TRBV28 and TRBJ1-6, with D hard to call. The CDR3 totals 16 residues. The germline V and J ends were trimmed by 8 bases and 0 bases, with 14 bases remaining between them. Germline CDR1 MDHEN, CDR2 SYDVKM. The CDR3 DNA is TGTGCCAGCTTGCTCCTCGGGAGCTCCTATAATTCACCCCTCCACTTT. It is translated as CASLLLGSSYNSPLHF.

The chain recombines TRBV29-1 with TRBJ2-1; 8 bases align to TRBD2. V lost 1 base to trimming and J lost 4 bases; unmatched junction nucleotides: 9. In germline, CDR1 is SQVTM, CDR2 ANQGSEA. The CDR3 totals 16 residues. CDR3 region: CSVEGITSGAYNEQFF. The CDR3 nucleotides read TGCAGCGTTGAAGGGATCACTAGCGGAGCTTACAATGAGCAGTTCTTC.

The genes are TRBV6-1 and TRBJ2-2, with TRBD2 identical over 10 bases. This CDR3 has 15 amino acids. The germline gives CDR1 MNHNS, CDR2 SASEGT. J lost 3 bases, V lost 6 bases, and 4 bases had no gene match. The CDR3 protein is CASRDSGGYTGELFF. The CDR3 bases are TGTGCCAGCAGGGATAGCGGGGGGTACACCGGGGAGCTGTTTTTT.

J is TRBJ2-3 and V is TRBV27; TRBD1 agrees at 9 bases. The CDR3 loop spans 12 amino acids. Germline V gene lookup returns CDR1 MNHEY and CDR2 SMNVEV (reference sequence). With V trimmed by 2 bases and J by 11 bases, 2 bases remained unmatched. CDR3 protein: CASSLDRGKQYF. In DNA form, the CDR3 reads TGTGCCAGCAGTTTAGACAGGGGGAAGCAGTATTTT.

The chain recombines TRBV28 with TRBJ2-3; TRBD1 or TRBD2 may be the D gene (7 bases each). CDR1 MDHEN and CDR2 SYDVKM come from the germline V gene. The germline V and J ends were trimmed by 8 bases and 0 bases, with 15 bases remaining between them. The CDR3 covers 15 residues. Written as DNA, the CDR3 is TGTGCCAGCGGGGAGGGGGCCGCTAGCACAGATACGCAGTATTTT. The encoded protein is CASGEGAASTDTQYF. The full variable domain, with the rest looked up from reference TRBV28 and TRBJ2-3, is DVKVTQSSRYLVKRTGEKVFLECVQDMDHENMFWYRQDPGLGLRLIYFSYDVKMKEKGDIPEGYSVSREKKERFSLILESASTNQTSMYLCASGEGAASTDTQYFGPGTRLTVL.

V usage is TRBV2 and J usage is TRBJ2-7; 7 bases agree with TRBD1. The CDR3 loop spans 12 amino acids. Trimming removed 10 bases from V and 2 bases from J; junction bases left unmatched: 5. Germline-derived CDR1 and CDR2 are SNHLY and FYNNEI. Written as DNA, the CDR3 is TGTGCCACGGGGACAGTGACCTACGAGCAGTACTTC. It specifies CATGTVTYEQYF.

CDR3 loop: CSARRRQGEAFF. CDR3 bases: TGCAGTGCTAGACGGCGGCAGGGCGAAGCTTTCTTT. The chain uses TRBV20-1 and TRBJ1-1; a possible D gene is TRBD1 (5 bases). The CDR3 has 12 amino acids. Germline values: CDR1 DFQATT, CDR2 SNEGSKA (reference sequence). V lost 2 bases and J 8 bases, leaving 12 bases between the germline ends.

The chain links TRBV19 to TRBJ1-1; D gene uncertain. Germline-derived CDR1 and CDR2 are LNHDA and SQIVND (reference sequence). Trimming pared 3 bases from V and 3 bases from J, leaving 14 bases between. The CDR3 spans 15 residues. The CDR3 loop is CASSISFGGDTEAFF. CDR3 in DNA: TGTGCCAGTAGTATCTCATTCGGTGGGGACACTGAAGCTTTCTTT.

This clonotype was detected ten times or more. This chain's CDR3 is CASSYTTSEETQYF. CDR3 DNA sequence: TGTGCCAGCAGTTACACGACTAGCGAAGAGACCCAGTACTTC. This chain links TRBV6-2 or TRBV6-3 with TRBJ2-5; 8 bases are a match to TRBD2. The trim removed 2 bases at V and 3 bases at J, leaving 2 bases unmatched. Germline V gene sequence: CDR1 MNHEY, CDR2 SVGEGT. The CDR3 totals 14 residues.

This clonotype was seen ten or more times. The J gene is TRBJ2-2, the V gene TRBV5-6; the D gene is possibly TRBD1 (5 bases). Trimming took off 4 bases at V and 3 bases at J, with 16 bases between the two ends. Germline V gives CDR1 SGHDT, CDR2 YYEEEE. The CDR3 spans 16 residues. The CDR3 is CASSVLEQAYTGELFF. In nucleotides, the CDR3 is TGTGCCAGCAGCGTCTTGGAACAGGCTTACACCGGGGAGCTGTTTTTT. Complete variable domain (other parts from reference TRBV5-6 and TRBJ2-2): DAGVTQSPTHLIKTRGQQVTLRCSPKSGHDTVSWYQQALGQGPQFIFQYYEEEERQRGNFPDRFSGHQFPNYSSELNVNALLLGDSALYLCASSVLEQAYTGELFFGEGSRLTVL.

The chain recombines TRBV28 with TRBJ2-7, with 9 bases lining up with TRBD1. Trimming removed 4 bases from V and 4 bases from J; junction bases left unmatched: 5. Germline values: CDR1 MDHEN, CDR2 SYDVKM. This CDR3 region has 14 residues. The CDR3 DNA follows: TGTGCCAGCAGTTCCAGAGGGACAGGGTACGAGCAGTACGTC. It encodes CASSSRGTGYEQYV.

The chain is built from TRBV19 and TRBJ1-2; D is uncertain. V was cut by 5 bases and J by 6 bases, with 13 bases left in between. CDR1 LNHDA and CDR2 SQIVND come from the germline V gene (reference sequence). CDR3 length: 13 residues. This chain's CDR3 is CASSDRTVDGYTF. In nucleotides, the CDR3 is TGTGCCAGTAGTGACCGGACTGTAGATGGCTACACCTTC.

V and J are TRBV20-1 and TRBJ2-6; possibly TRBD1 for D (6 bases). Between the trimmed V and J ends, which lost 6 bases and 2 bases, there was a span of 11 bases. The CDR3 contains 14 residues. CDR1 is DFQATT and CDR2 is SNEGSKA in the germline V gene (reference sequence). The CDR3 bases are TGCAGTGCCTATACAGGGACTGGGGCCAACGTCCTGACTTTC. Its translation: CSAYTGTGANVLTF.

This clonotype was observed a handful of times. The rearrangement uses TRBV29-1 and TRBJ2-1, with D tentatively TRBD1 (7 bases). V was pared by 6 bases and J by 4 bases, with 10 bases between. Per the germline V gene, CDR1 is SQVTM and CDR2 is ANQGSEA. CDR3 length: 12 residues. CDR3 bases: TGCAGCGTGCGGGACAGTTACAATGAGCAGTTCTTC. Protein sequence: CSVRDSYNEQFF.

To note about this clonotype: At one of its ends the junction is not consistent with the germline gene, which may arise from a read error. The CDR3 nucleotides read TGTGTCACCAGCAGAACCCTCCTGACTAGGCGGAACACCGGGGAGCTGTTTTTT. Translating gives CVTSRTLLTRRNTGELFF. The V and J genes are TRBV15 and TRBJ2-2; perhaps TRBD2 as D (6 bases). Germline V lookup: CDR1 LNHNV, CDR2 YYDKDF (reference sequence). The CDR3 totals 18 residues.

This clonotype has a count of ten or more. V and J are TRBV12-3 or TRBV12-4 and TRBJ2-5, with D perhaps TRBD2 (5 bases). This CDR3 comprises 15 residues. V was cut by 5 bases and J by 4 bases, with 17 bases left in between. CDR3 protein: CASSPGSTGIETQYF. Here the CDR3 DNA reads TGTGCCAGCAGTCCCGGATCTACGGGGATAGAGACCCAGTACTTC.

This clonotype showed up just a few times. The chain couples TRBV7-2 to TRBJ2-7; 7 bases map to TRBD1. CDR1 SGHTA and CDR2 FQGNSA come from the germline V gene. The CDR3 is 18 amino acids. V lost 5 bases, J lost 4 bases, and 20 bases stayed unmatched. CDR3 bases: TGTGCCAGCAGCCCCGGATACACCCGGGACAGCCCTCAATACGAGCAGTACGTC. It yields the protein CASSPGYTRDSPQYEQYV.

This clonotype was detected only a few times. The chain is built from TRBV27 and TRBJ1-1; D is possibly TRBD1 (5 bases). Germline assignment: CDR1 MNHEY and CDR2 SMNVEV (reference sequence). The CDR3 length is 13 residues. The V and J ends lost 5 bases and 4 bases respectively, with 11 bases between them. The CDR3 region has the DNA TGTGCCAGCAGTCCGAGCAGGGTCACTGAAGCTTTCTTT. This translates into CASSPSRVTEAFF.

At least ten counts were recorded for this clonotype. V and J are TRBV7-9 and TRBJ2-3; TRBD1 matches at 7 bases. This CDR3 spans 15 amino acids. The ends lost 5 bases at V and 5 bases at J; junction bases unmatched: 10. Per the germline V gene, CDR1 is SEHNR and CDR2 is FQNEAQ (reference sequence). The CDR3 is CASSLRQGSGDTQYF. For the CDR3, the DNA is TGTGCCAGCAGCCTCCGACAGGGTTCTGGAGATACGCAGTATTTT.

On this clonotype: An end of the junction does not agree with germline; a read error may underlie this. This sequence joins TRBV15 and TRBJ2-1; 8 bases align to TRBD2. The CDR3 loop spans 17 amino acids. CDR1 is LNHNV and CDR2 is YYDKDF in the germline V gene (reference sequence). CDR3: CATNRDPPGGLSNEQFF. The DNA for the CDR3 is TGTGCCACCAACAGAGATCCGCCGGGGGGGCTAAGCAATGAGCAGTTCTTC.

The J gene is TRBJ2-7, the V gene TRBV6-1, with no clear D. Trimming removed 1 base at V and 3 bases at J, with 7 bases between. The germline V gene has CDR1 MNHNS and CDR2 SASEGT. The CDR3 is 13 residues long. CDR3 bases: TGTGCCAGCAGTGAAGGGCACCTCTACGAGCAGTACGTC. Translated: CASSEGHLYEQYV.

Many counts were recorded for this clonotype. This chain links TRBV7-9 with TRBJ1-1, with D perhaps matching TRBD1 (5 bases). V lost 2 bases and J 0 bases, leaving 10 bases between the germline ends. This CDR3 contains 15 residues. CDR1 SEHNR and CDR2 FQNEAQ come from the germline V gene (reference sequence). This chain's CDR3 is CASSLPRGVNTEAFF. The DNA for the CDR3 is TGTGCCAGCAGCTTACCCCGAGGGGTGAACACTGAAGCTTTCTTT.

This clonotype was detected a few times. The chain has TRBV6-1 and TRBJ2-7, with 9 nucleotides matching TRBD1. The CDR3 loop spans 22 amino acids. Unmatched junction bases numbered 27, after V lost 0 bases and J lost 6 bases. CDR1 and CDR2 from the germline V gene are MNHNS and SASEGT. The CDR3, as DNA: TGTGCCAGCAGTGAAGCCGGTGACCGGACAGGGGCTTATTCCCATTATTCTTCCGAGCAGTACGTC. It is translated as CASSEAGDRTGAYSHYSSEQYV.

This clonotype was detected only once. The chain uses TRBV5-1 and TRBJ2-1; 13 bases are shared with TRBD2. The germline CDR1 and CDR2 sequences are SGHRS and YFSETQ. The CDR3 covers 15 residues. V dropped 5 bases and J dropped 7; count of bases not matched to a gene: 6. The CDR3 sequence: CASRLGLAGVNEQFF. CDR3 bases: TGCGCCAGCAGACTAGGACTAGCGGGGGTTAATGAGCAGTTCTTC. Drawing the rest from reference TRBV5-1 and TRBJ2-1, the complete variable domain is KAGVTQTPRYLIKTRGQQVTLSCSPISGHRSVSWYQQTPGQGLQFLFEYFSETQRNKGNFPGRFSGRQFSNSRSEMNVSTLELGDSALYLCASRLGLAGVNEQFFGPGTRLTVL.

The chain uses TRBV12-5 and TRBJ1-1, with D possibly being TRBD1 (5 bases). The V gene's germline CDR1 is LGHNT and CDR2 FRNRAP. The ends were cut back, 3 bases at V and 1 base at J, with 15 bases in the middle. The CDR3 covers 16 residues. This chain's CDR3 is CASGFPQETPNTEAFF. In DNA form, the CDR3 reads TGTGCTAGTGGTTTTCCACAGGAAACCCCGAACACTGAAGCTTTCTTT.

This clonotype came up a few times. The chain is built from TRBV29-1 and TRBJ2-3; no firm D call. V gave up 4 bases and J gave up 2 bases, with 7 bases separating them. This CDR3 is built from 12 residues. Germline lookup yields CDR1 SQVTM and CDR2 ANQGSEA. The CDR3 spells CSVVFATDTQYF. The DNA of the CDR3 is TGCAGCGTTGTATTTGCCACAGATACGCAGTATTTT.

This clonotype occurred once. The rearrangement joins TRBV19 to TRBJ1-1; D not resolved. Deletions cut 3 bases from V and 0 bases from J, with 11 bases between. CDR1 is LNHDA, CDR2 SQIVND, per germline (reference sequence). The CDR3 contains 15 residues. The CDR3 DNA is TGTGCCAGTAGTATTGGTATCCAGATGAACACTGAAGCTTTCTTT. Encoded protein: CASSIGIQMNTEAFF.

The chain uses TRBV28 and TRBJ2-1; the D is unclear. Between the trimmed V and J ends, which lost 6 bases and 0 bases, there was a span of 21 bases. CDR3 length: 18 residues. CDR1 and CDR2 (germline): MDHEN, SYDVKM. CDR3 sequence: CASSLDSLPRSSYNEQFF. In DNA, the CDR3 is TGTGCCAGCAGCCTAGACTCCTTACCCCGAAGCTCCTACAATGAGCAGTTCTTC.